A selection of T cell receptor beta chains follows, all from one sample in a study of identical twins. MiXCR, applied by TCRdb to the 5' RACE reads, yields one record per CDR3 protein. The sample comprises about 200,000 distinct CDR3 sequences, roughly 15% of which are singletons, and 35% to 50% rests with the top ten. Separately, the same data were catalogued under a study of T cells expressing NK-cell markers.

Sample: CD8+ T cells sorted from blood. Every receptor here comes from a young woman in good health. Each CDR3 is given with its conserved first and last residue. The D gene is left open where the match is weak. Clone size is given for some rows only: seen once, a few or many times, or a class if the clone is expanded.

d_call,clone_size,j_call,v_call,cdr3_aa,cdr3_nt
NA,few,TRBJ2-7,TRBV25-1,CASQQGGSEQYF,TGTGCCAGCCAACAGGGTGGGTCCGAGCAGTACTTC
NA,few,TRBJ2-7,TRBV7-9,CASSFTRTSYEQYF,TGTGCCAGCAGCTTTACCCGGACGTCCTACGAGCAGTACTTC
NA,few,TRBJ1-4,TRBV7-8,CASSFGGGNEKLFF,TGTGCCAGCAGCTTCGGGGGGGGAAATGAAAAACTGTTTTTT
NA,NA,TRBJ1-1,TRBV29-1,CSVGRGLQNTEAFF,TGCAGCGTTGGGAGGGGGTTACAGAACACTGAAGCTTTCTTT
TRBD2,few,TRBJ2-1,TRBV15,CATSRGLARSNEQFF,TGTGCCACCAGCAGGGGACTAGCGCGATCCAATGAGCAGTTCTTC
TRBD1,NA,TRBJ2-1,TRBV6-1,CASSQGQGKTRNEQFF,TGTGCCAGCAGCCAAGGACAGGGAAAAACCCGCAATGAGCAGTTCTTC
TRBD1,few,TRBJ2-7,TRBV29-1,CSVEWRGQGNSYEQYF,TGCAGCGTTGAATGGAGGGGACAGGGTAACTCCTACGAGCAGTACTTC
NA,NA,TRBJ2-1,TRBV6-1,CASRQGQEGTNEQFF,TGTGCCAGCAGACAAGGACAGGAGGGCACCAATGAGCAGTTCTTC
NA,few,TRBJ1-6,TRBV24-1,CATSDFKGGRSPLHF,TGTGCCACCAGTGATTTTAAGGGGGGGCGGTCACCCCTCCACTTT
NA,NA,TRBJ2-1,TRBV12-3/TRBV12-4,CASSLGDLYNEQFF,TGTGCCAGCAGTTTAGGAGACTTATACAATGAGCAGTTCTTC
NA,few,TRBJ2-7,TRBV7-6,CASSSLGGGDEQYF,TGTGCCAGCAGCTCCTTGGGAGGTGGGGACGAGCAGTACTTC
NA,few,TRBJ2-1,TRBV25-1,CASSYGSPNEQFF,TGTGCCAGCAGTTACGGGTCTCCGAATGAGCAGTTCTTC
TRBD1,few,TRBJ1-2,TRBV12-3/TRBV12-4,CASSPDRGAYGYTF,TGTGCCAGCTCCCCAGACAGGGGAGCCTATGGCTACACCTTC
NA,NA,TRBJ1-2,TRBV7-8,CASSSRGPRDYGYTF,TGTGCCAGCAGCTCCCGTGGCCCGCGGGACTATGGCTACACCTTC
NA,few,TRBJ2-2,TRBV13,CASSTGAANTGELFF,TGTGCCAGCAGCACCGGGGCAGCGAACACCGGGGAGCTGTTTTTT
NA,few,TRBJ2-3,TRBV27,CASSTRTQPTDTDTQYF,TGTGCCAGCAGTACGCGGACTCAACCCACAGACACAGATACGCAGTATTTT
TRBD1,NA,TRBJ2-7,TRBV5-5,CASSLGADRGHEQYF,TGTGCCAGCAGCTTGGGTGCGGACAGGGGCCACGAGCAGTACTTC
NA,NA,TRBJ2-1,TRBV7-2,CASIPVLGDEQFF,TGTGCCAGCATACCTGTTCTGGGAGATGAGCAGTTCTTC
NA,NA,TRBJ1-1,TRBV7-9,CASSLDVGVSEAFF,TGTGCCAGCAGCTTGGATGTAGGAGTTTCTGAAGCTTTCTTT
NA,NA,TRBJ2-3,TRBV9,CASIGCTDTQYF,TGTGCCAGCATCGGCTGCACAGATACGCAGTATTTT
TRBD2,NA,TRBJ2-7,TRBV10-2,CASSRAGTSYEQYF,TGCGCCAGCAGTCGCGCCGGGACTAGTTACGAGCAGTACTTC
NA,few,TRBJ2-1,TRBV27,CASRGSREQFF,TGTGCCAGCAGGGGCAGCAGGGAGCAGTTCTTC
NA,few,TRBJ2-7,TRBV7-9,CASSPRTSYEQYF,TGTGCCAGCAGCCCGAGGACGAGCTACGAGCAGTACTTC
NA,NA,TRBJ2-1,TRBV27,CASTTSSPQYNEQFF,TGTGCCAGCACCACCAGCAGCCCCCAATACAATGAGCAGTTCTTC
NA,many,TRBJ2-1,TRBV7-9,CASSLSMGPNLHEQFF,TGTGCCAGCAGCTTATCTATGGGCCCTAATCTACATGAGCAGTTCTTC
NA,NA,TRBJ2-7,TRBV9,CASSAGDGDAQYF,TGTGCCAGCAGCGCCGGGGATGGTGACGCGCAGTACTTC
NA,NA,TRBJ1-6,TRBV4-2,CASSYTVPQASSYNSPLHF,TGTGCCAGCAGTTACACCGTGCCACAGGCGAGCTCCTATAATTCACCCCTCCACTTT
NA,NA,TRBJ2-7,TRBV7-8,CASSIQGHEQYF,TGTGCCAGCAGCATACAGGGCCACGAGCAGTACTTC
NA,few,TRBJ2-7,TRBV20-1,CSANRRVGYEQYF,TGCAGTGCTAATCGCAGGGTAGGCTACGAGCAGTACTTC
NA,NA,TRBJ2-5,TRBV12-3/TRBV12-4,CASSFRGGAQKTQYF,TGTGCCAGCAGTTTTAGAGGGGGGGCTCAAAAGACCCAGTACTTC
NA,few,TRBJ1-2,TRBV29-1,CSIRQAGKIGGYTF,TGCAGCATTCGACAGGCGGGTAAGATCGGCGGCTACACCTTC
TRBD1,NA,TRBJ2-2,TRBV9,CASSVSRTGPLTGELFF,TGTGCCAGCAGCGTATCCAGGACAGGCCCCCTCACCGGGGAGCTGTTTTTT
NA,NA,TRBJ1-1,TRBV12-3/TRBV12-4,CASTSAIGGNTEAFF,TGTGCCAGCACCTCCGCCATCGGGGGGAACACTGAAGCTTTCTTT
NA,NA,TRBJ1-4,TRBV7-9,CASGTGMLFF,TGTGCCAGCGGTACCGGGATGCTGTTTTTT
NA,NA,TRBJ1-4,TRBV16,CASSQTPSTNEKLFF,TGTGCCAGCAGCCAAACTCCTTCGACTAATGAAAAACTGTTTTTT
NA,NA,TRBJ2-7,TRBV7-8,CASSLTPSSTYEQYF,TGTGCCAGCAGCTTAACCCCCAGCTCCACCTACGAGCAGTACTTC
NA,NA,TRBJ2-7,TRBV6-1,CASEGTEQGIYF,TGTGCCAGCGAGGGGACTGAACAGGGGATATACTTC
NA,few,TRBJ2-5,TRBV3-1,CASSHLSSKETQYF,TGTGCCAGCAGCCATTTATCCTCAAAAGAGACCCAGTACTTC
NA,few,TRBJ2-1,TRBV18,CASSPPYREQSNEQFF,TGTGCCAGCTCACCACCCTACAGGGAGCAAAGTAATGAGCAGTTCTTC
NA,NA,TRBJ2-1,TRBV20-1,CSALVSRGNNEQFF,TGCAGTGCCCTGGTGTCTAGAGGGAACAATGAGCAGTTCTTC
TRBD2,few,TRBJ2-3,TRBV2,CASIPRASGGAWEDTQYF,TGTGCCAGCATTCCGAGGGCTAGCGGGGGGGCGTGGGAAGATACGCAGTATTTT
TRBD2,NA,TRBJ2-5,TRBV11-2,CASSLLWAGGIETQYF,TGTGCCAGCAGCCTCCTCTGGGCGGGGGGGATTGAGACCCAGTACTTC
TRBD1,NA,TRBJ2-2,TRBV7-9,CASSSTGGRDTGELFF,TGTGCCAGCAGCTCCACAGGGGGCAGGGACACCGGGGAGCTGTTTTTT
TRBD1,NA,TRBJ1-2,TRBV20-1,CSYFGQGIPIFYGYTF,TGCAGTTATTTCGGACAGGGGATTCCTATATTTTATGGATACACCTTC
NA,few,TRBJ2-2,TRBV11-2,CACDYGTRVIPGELFF,TGTGCCTGCGATTATGGTACTAGAGTTATTCCCGGGGAGCTGTTTTTT
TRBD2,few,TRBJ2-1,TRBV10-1,CASSGRGGDGVYEQFF,TGCGCCAGCAGTGGTCGGGGGGGGGACGGTGTCTATGAGCAGTTCTTC
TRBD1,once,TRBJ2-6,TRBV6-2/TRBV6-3,CASSYALDRGTGANVLTF,TGTGCCAGCAGTTACGCCCTGGACAGGGGGACCGGGGCCAACGTCCTGACTTTC
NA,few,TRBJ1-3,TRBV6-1,CASSLGATSSGNTIYF,TGTGCCAGCAGCTTGGGAGCTACGAGCTCTGGAAACACCATATATTTT
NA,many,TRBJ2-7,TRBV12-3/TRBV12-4,CASSPHRDGYEQYF,TGTGCCAGCAGTCCCCACCGGGACGGATACGAGCAGTACTTC
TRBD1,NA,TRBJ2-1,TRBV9,CASSVDGTGNEQFF,TGTGCCAGCAGCGTAGACGGGACAGGGAATGAGCAGTTCTTC